The 2 T cell receptor beta chains below come from one sample, sequenced in a study of vaccination and CD4 T cells after COVID-19. These TCRs are of unknown antigen specificity. This sample's time point: late sampling 161 to 241 days after vaccination in a few convalescent patients. Treatment noted: approximately nine-day PBMC culture with coronavirus spike peptide pools or control peptides (ViraFEST assay). Cultured CD4+ T cells had their DNA profiled by the Oncomine TCR Beta short-read assay. TCRdb redid the calling of the PCR reads with MiXCR, one entry per CDR3 protein. The sample records some 24,000 distinct CDR3 sequences, about 31% being singletons. The input for sequencing was CD4+ T cells from blood, cultured in vitro, taken about 7 months after SARS-CoV-2 vaccination. These receptors all stem from a human donor who had recovered from COVID-19.

The chain recombines TRBV7-9 with TRBJ1-1; D possibly corresponds to TRBD1 (6 bases). V lost 2 bases, J lost 7 bases, and 11 bases lay in between. The CDR3 sequence is 13 residues long. Germline V gives CDR1 SEHNR, CDR2 FQNEAQ (reference sequence). CDR3 sequence (DNA): TGTGCCAGCAGCTTACGGGGGCCTAATGAAGCTTTCTTT. It codes for CASSLRGPNEAFF.

This clonotype was recorded a few times. This sequence joins TRBV20-1 and TRBJ2-7; 9 nucleotides match TRBD2. This CDR3 is 14 amino acids long. The V gene end was trimmed by 1 base and the J gene end by 5 bases; junction bases not matched to a gene: 6. CDR1 is DFQATT and CDR2 is SNEGSKA in the germline V gene (reference sequence). DNA for the CDR3: TGCAGTGCTAGAGCGGCTAGCGGGAACGACGAGCAGTACTTC. This translates into CSARAASGNDEQYF.